The 2 T cell receptor beta chains below were found in one sample sequenced in a study of T cell responses to AZD1222 COVID-19 vaccine. Assay: immunoSEQ multiplex PCR; the TCRdb copy retains only in-frame clones and omits some. The sample lists about 100,000 clones; about 85% were seen once. The input for sequencing was peripheral blood, taken 28 days after the second AZD1222 dose. The receptors shown here come from an adult who received the AZD1222 COVID-19 vaccine.

The rearrangement uses TRBV10-3 and TRBJ1-3; the match to TRBD1 covers 7 bases. The CDR3 spans 14 residues. Germline V gene lookup returns CDR1 ENHRY and CDR2 SYGVKD. Losses at the gene ends were 11 bases for V and 0 bases for J; bases not matched to a gene: 7. DNA for the CDR3: TGTGCCTCCTGGCAGGGGGACTCTGGAAACACCATATATTTT. Translating it yields CASWQGDSGNTIYF.

The rearrangement uses TRBV4-1 and TRBJ2-5; TRBD1 might be the D (6 bases). The CDR3 extends over 16 amino acids. V gave up 1 base and J gave up 2 bases, with 14 bases separating them. CDR1 is MGHRA, CDR2 YSYEKL, per germline. In DNA, the CDR3 is TGCGCCAGCAGCCAAGGGACAGTCTCCACTCAAGAGACCCAGTACTTC. This gives the protein CASSQGTVSTQETQYF.